This TCR beta chain was profiled in a study of T cells after posttransplantation cyclophosphamide. A marrow graft followed busulfan-fludarabine conditioning, with cyclophosphamide on days +3 and +4. As regards this clone: Its matching antigen is unknown.

Only in-frame clones appear in the TCRdb table, and some are missing; sequencing was by immunoSEQ multiplex PCR. The sample records tens of thousands of clones, 86% being singletons. This CDR3 has 14 amino acids. CDR1 is MGHRA and CDR2 is YSYEKL in the germline V gene. J gave up 4 bases and V 1 base, and 4 bases lay outside the gene matches. The study's findings and limits: Blood and skin or GI T cell repertoires showed limited TRB overlap. Later post-transplant blood repertoires were often dominated by donor CD8+ memory clones. TRB clonality was highly associated with recipient CMV seropositivity and reactivation.

The V gene is TRBV4-1, the J gene TRBJ2-7; 7 bases are a match to TRBD1. The sequence was collected from a female patient in her 30s who received an allogeneic stem cell transplant from an unrelated donor, was CMV-positive, and had no GVHD. Some T cells may be graft donor cells. This sample comprised PBMCs, obtained after allogeneic stem cell transplant with posttransplant cyclophosphamide. This CDR3 is CASSQVGQEYEQYF. CDR3 coding DNA: TGCGCCAGCAGCCAAGTTGGACAGGAGTACGAGCAGTACTTC.